This is a list of T cell receptor beta chains from one sample in a study of OX40 agonist ivuxolimab in advanced cancers. This table comes from immunoSEQ multiplex PCR, and its TCRdb copy is limited to in-frame clones, with some not included. This table holds roughly 93,000 clones, under 85% found once. The sequencing here drew on CD4+ or CD8+ T cells sorted from blood, taken in a trial of the OX40 agonist ivuxolimab. Receptors were obtained from an adult with an advanced solid tumor such as melanoma, head and neck, liver or kidney cancer. The CDR3 runs from the conserved cysteine through the conserved F or W. A D gene is named only where the DNA matches it firmly. Rows may omit the clone size; those that give it use once, few, many or a size class.

J gene | clone size | D gene | V gene | CDR3 protein | CDR3 DNA
TRBJ2-3 | . | . | TRBV9 | CASSVGWATGDSSTDTQYF | TGTGCCAGCAGCGTAGGGTGGGCGACCGGCGATTCTAGCACAGATACGCAGTATTTT
TRBJ1-1 | . | . | TRBV6-6 | CASSLPDNTEAFF | TGTGCCAGCAGCCTACCGGACAACACTGAAGCTTTCTTT
TRBJ2-3 | . | TRBD2 | TRBV7-9 | CASSLGGRAPDTQYF | TGTGCCAGCAGCTTAGGCGGGAGGGCCCCAGATACGCAGTATTTT
TRBJ2-7 | . | . | TRBV6-6 | CASSLPNTFYEQYF | TGTGCCAGCAGTCTTCCTAATACGTTCTACGAGCAGTACTTC
TRBJ1-4 | . | . | TRBV15 | CATSTAGSGNEKLFF | TGTGCCACCAGCACCGCCGGGAGCGGTAATGAAAAACTGTTTTTT
TRBJ1-1 | . | TRBD1 | TRBV7-8 | CASSLRPGQGMNTEAFF | TGTGCCAGCAGCTTAAGACCGGGACAGGGAATGAACACTGAAGCTTTCTTT
TRBJ2-7 | . | . | TRBV21-1 | CASSPRDEQYF | TGTGCCAGCAGCCCCCGGGACGAGCAGTACTTC
TRBJ2-2 | . | . | TRBV7-6 | CASSLESGNTGELFF | TGTGCCAGCAGCTTAGAAAGCGGGAACACCGGGGAGCTGTTTTTT
TRBJ2-1 | . | . | TRBV5-1 | CASTLMRIGTNEQFF | TGCGCCAGCACCTTGATGCGGATAGGGACCAATGAGCAGTTCTTC
TRBJ2-4 | . | . | TRBV7-9 | CASQPLAKNIQYF | TGTGCCAGCCAGCCTCTAGCCAAAAACATTCAGTACTTC
TRBJ1-6 | . | . | TRBV7-8 | CASRIVARSSYNSPLHF | TGTGCCAGCAGGATAGTGGCCAGAAGCTCCTATAATTCACCCCTCCACTTT
TRBJ2-2 | . | TRBD1 | TRBV18 | CASSLGQLNTGELFF | TGTGCCAGCTCATTGGGACAGCTGAACACCGGGGAGCTGTTTTTT
TRBJ1-1 | once | TRBD1 | TRBV19 | CASSIQGQARNTEAFF | TGTGCCAGTAGTATTCAGGGACAGGCCCGGAACACTGAAGCTTTCTTT
TRBJ2-7 | . | . | TRBV5-4 | CASSRDGSSYEQYF | TGTGCCAGCAGTAGGGACGGGAGCTCCTACGAGCAGTACTTC
TRBJ1-2 | . | . | TRBV29-1 | CSVLKDLNYGYTF | TGCAGCGTCCTCAAGGACCTTAACTATGGCTACACCTTC
TRBJ2-3 | . | TRBD2 | TRBV19 | CASGTSGTGGTQYF | TGTGCCAGCGGGACTAGCGGAACAGGGGGTACGCAGTATTTT
TRBJ1-3 | . | TRBD1 | TRBV19 | CASNDRGKNTIYF | TGTGCCAGTAACGACAGGGGGAAAAACACCATATATTTT
TRBJ2-1 | . | TRBD2 | TRBV6-6 | CASRPSGSGHEQFF | TGTGCCAGTAGACCTAGCGGGAGCGGCCATGAGCAGTTCTTC
TRBJ2-1 | . | . | TRBV21-1 | CASSKVGLAGEAEQFF | TGTGCCAGCAGCAAAGTGGGACTAGCGGGAGAGGCTGAGCAGTTCTTC
TRBJ2-3 | . | TRBD2 | TRBV18 | CASSPRGSGSHDTQYF | TGTGCCAGCTCACCGCGAGGCAGCGGGAGTCATGATACGCAGTATTTT
TRBJ2-7 | . | TRBD1 | TRBV7-9 | CASSSRPPGQGVHEQYF | TGTGCCAGCAGCTCAAGACCCCCGGGACAGGGGGTCCACGAGCAGTACTTC
TRBJ2-5 | . | . | TRBV6-6 | CASSSRVGRETQYF | TGTGCCAGCAGTTCCCGGGTCGGCCGCGAGACCCAGTACTTC
TRBJ2-7 | . | . | TRBV10-3 | CAISGVKSYEQYF | TGTGCCATCAGTGGGGTGAAGTCCTACGAGCAGTACTTC
TRBJ1-2 | . | . | TRBV6-5 | CASSPGGNYGYTF | TGTGCCAGCAGTCCGGGAGGGAACTATGGCTACACCTTC
TRBJ1-4 | . | . | TRBV19 | CASSTPGRINNEKLFF | TGTGCCAGTAGTACCCCAGGACGGATAAATAATGAAAAACTGTTTTTT
TRBJ2-1 | . | . | TRBV2 | CASEGDPSYNEQFF | TGTGCCAGCGAAGGGGACCCCTCCTACAATGAGCAGTTCTTC
TRBJ2-1 | . | . | TRBV6-6 | CASTPNLAPEQFF | TGTGCCAGCACCCCAAACCTAGCCCCAGAGCAGTTCTTC
TRBJ2-7 | . | TRBD1 | TRBV4-3 | CASSQEWGQGGQQYF | TGCGCCAGCAGCCAAGAATGGGGACAGGGAGGCCAGCAGTACTTC
TRBJ1-2 | . | . | TRBV19 | CASSYGLGFDYGYTF | TGTGCCAGTAGTTATGGGCTGGGTTTCGACTATGGCTACACCTTC
TRBJ2-7 | . | . | TRBV2 | CASSEVGWSSYEQYF | TGTGCCAGCAGTGAAGTAGGGTGGAGCTCCTACGAGCAGTACTTC
TRBJ2-5 | . | . | TRBV7-9 | CASSQGYQETQYF | TGTGCCAGCAGTCAGGGGTACCAAGAGACCCAGTACTTC
TRBJ2-1 | . | TRBD2 | TRBV19 | CASSIVTSGGREQFF | TGTGCCAGTAGTATTGTGACTAGCGGGGGTAGGGAGCAGTTCTTC
TRBJ1-5 | . | . | TRBV7-2 | CASSLRDNIQPQHF | TGTGCCAGCAGCTTACGGGACAACATTCAGCCCCAGCATTTT
TRBJ1-1 | once | . | TRBV19 | CASWTAATEAFF | TGTGCCAGTTGGACAGCGGCCACTGAAGCTTTCTTT
TRBJ2-3 | . | . | TRBV10-2 | CASSESDTQYF | TGCGCCAGCAGTGAGTCGGATACGCAGTATTTT
TRBJ2-7 | . | . | TRBV6-6 | CASSLPSPYEQYF | TGTGCCAGCAGTCTACCGAGCCCCTACGAGCAGTACTTC
TRBJ1-1 | . | . | TRBV7-9 | CASRVSGNTEAFF | TGTGCCAGCAGGGTTTCGGGGAACACTGAAGCTTTCTTT
TRBJ2-7 | . | TRBD2 | TRBV2 | CASREGLAGLYEQYF | TGTGCCAGCAGGGAGGGACTAGCGGGACTCTACGAGCAGTACTTC
TRBJ2-7 | . | TRBD1 | TRBV9 | CASSGTGYEQYF | TGTGCCAGCAGCGGGACAGGTTACGAGCAGTACTTC